The rows below give T cell receptor beta chains drawn from one sample of a study of control samples from healthy donors and cancer patients. This table comes from immunoSEQ multiplex PCR, and its TCRdb copy is limited to in-frame clones, with some not included. Among 100,000 to 150,000 clones listed, approximately 91% were seen once. The sample consisted of blood. Receptors were obtained from a man in his fifties or sixties in good health. Both conserved end residues are part of each CDR3. A D gene is named only where the DNA matches it firmly.

TGCGCCAGCAGCAACCCGACAGGGTCGGGCGAGCAGTACTTC,CASSNPTGSGEQYF,TRBD1,TRBJ2-7,TRBV5-1
TGTGCCAGCAGCTCGGGACTAGCGGGGGGGCGAAACACCGGGGAGCTGTTTTTT,CASSSGLAGGRNTGELFF,TRBD2,TRBJ2-2,TRBV7-8
TGTGCCAGCAGCGGGGGACTAGCGGGGAGCTGGGAGACCCAGTACTTC,CASSGGLAGSWETQYF,TRBD2,TRBJ2-5,TRBV9
TGTGCCTGGAGTTTGGGTGTCGGGCAGGGCGATCAGCCCCAGCATTTT,CAWSLGVGQGDQPQHF,-,TRBJ1-5,TRBV30
TGTGCCAGCAGTTCGTTGGACGGGGAGGATACGCAGTATTTT,CASSSLDGEDTQYF,-,TRBJ2-3,TRBV3-1/TRBV3-2
TGTGCCAGCAGCTTATCAGTCGGTCAGGTGCAAGAGACCCAGTACTTC,CASSLSVGQVQETQYF,-,TRBJ2-5,TRBV11-2
TGTGCCAGCAGCCCGCGGGGCGAGGGCCTCAGGATCGGGGAGCTGTTTTTT,CASSPRGEGLRIGELFF,-,TRBJ2-2,TRBV13
TGTGCCAGCAGCTTAGTCCTGGGGGCGCGTAATGAGCAGTTCTTC,CASSLVLGARNEQFF,-,TRBJ2-1,TRBV11-2
TGTGCCACCGGCGGAATCTCCTACGAGCAGTACTTC,CATGGISYEQYF,-,TRBJ2-7,TRBV2
TGTGCCAGCAGCCTCGGGACAGATATGAACAATGAGCAGTTCTTC,CASSLGTDMNNEQFF,TRBD1,TRBJ2-1,TRBV7-3
TGTGCCAGCAGTTACTCGACAGGGGGTCGCTACGAGCAGTACTTC,CASSYSTGGRYEQYF,TRBD1,TRBJ2-7,TRBV6-6
TGTGCCAGCAGCAAAGGGTTTGGGTCCTACGAGCAGTACTTC,CASSKGFGSYEQYF,-,TRBJ2-7,TRBV21-1
TGTGCCATCGGTCCGGGAAGCTCCTACAATGAGCAGTTCTTC,CAIGPGSSYNEQFF,-,TRBJ2-1,TRBV10-3
TGTGCCAGCAGCTTAGATCGGGTCAGCTCTGGGGCCAACGTCCTGACTTTC,CASSLDRVSSGANVLTF,-,TRBJ2-6,TRBV11-3
TGTGCCAGCAGTAGGGCCTCCGGGACAGGGCCTCTTTACGACACCGGGGAGCTGTTTTTT,CASSRASGTGPLYDTGELFF,TRBD1,TRBJ2-2,TRBV2
TGTGCCAGTAGTCCAGGGGCAGGAGTCAATCAGCCCCAGCATTTT,CASSPGAGVNQPQHF,-,TRBJ1-5,TRBV19
TGTGCCACCAGTGGAACGGGCGGACTGGCGGGGGGACCTTATACTGAATCAGAGACCCAGTACTTC,CATSGTGGLAGGPYTESETQYF,TRBD2,TRBJ2-5,TRBV24-1
TGTGCCAGCAGTTTATTCCACAATGAGCAGTTCTTC,CASSLFHNEQFF,-,TRBJ2-1,TRBV12-3/TRBV12-4
TGTGCCAGCAGCACATCCTTAGGGCCGCAATACGAGCAGTACTTC,CASSTSLGPQYEQYF,-,TRBJ2-7,TRBV9
TGTGCCATCCCAGGGACGGGAACAGATACGCAGTATTTT,CAIPGTGTDTQYF,-,TRBJ2-3,TRBV2
TGTGCCAGCAGCCAAAACGCACCAGGGGTGAACACTGAAGCTTTCTTT,CASSQNAPGVNTEAFF,-,TRBJ1-1,TRBV3-1/TRBV3-2
TGTGCCACCGCGGACAGGATGTACAATGAGCAGTTCTTC,CATADRMYNEQFF,TRBD1,TRBJ2-1,TRBV19
TGTGCCAGCAGTAGCTTTGGCGGGGGGGCACACCAAGAGACCCAGTACTTC,CASSSFGGGAHQETQYF,TRBD2,TRBJ2-5,TRBV28
TGTGCCATCAGTGAGGGGCGACAGCGGGGGGACAATGAGCAGTTCTTC,CAISEGRQRGDNEQFF,TRBD2,TRBJ2-1,TRBV10-3
TGTGCCAGCAGTTTCCCTAAAATGGACAGGGGAATTACAAACACCATATATTTT,CASSFPKMDRGITNTIYF,TRBD1,TRBJ1-3,TRBV28
TGTGCCAGCAGCTTAGTGCAGGGGGCAGGAGAAAAACTGTTTTTT,CASSLVQGAGEKLFF,TRBD1,TRBJ1-4,TRBV7-9
TGTGCCAGCAGCTTAGGGACAGGGGCCGAGCAGTACTTC,CASSLGTGAEQYF,TRBD1,TRBJ2-7,TRBV11-3
TGCGCCAGCAGCTTAGTTACCCTCGGGACAGGGAACACTGAAGCTTTCTTT,CASSLVTLGTGNTEAFF,TRBD1,TRBJ1-1,TRBV5-1
TGTGCCTGGGAAAAAAACGGGGGGAATGGCTACACCTTC,CAWEKNGGNGYTF,-,TRBJ1-2,TRBV30
TGTGCCAGCTCACCAAATCGGGCAGATACGCAGTATTTT,CASSPNRADTQYF,-,TRBJ2-3,TRBV18
TGTGCCAGCAGTTATACAGGCAACTCACCCCTCCACTTT,CASSYTGNSPLHF,-,TRBJ1-6,TRBV12-3/TRBV12-4